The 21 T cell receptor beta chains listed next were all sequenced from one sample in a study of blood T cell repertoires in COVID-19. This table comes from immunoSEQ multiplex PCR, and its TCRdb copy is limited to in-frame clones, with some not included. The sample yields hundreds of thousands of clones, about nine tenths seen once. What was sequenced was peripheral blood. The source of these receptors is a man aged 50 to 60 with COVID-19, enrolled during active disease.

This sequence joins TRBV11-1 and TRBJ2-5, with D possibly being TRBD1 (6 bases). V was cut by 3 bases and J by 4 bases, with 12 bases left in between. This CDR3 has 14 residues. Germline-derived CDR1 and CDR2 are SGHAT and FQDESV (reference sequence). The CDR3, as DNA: TGTGCCAGCAGCTTTTACAGGGCGGGAGAGACCCAGTACTTC. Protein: CASSFYRAGETQYF.

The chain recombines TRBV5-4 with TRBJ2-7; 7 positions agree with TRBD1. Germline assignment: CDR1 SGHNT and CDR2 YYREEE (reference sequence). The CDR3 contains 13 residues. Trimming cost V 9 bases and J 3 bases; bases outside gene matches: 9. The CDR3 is CATGQQGLYEQYF. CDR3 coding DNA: TGTGCCACCGGCCAACAGGGGCTCTACGAGCAGTACTTC.

CDR3 nucleotide sequence: TGTGCCAGCAGTTTAATGGGGGCCCACCTTAGACCTAACACCGGGGAGCTGTTTTTT. It is translated as CASSLMGAHLRPNTGELFF. The chain uses TRBV27 and TRBJ2-2; TRBD1 might be the D (6 bases). Trimming pared 2 bases from V and 2 bases from J, leaving 21 bases between. Germline V gene lookup returns CDR1 MNHEY and CDR2 SMNVEV (reference sequence). The CDR3 has 19 amino acids.

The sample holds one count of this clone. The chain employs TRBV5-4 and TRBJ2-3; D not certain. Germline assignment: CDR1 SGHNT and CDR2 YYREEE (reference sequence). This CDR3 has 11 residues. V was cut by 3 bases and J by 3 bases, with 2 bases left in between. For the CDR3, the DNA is TGTGCCAGCAGCTCGACAGATACGCAGTATTTT. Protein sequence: CASSSTDTQYF.

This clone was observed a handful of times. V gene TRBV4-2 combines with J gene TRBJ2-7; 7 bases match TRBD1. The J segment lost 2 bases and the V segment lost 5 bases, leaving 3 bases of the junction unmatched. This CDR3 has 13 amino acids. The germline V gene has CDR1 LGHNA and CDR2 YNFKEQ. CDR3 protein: CASSSDRAYEQYF. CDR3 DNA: TGTGCCAGCAGCTCAGACAGGGCCTACGAGCAGTACTTC.

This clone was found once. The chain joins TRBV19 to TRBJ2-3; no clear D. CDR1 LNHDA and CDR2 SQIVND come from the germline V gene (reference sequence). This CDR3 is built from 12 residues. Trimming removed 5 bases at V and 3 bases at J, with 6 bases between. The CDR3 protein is CASSPSTDTQYF. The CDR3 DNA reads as TGTGCCAGTAGTCCTAGTACAGATACGCAGTATTTT. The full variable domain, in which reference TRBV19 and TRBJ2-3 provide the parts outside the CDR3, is DGGITQSPKYLFRKEGQNVTLSCEQNLNHDAMYWYRQDPGQGLRLIYYSQIVNDFQKGDIAEGYSVSREKKESFPLTVTSAQKNPTAFYLCASSPSTDTQYFGPGTRLTVL.

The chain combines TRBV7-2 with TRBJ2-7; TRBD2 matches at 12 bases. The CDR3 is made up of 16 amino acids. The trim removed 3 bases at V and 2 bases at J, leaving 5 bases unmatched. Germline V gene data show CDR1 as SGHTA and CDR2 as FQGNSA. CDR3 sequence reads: CASSFTSGGLTYEQYF. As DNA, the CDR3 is TGTGCCAGCAGCTTCACTAGCGGGGGGCTCACCTACGAGCAGTACTTC.

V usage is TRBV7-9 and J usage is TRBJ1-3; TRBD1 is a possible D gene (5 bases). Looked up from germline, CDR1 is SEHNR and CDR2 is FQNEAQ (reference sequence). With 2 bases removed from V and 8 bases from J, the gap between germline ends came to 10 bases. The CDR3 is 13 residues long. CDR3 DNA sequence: TGTGCCAGCAGCTTATGGGGGGAGGACACCATATATTTT. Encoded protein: CASSLWGEDTIYF.

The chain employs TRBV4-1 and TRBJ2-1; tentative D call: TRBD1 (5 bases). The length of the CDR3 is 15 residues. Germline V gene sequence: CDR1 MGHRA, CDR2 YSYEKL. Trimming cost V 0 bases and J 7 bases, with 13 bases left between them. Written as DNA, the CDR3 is TGCGCCAGCAGCCAAGAGGGCCCAAGGGGTAATGAGCAGTTCTTC. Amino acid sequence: CASSQEGPRGNEQFF.

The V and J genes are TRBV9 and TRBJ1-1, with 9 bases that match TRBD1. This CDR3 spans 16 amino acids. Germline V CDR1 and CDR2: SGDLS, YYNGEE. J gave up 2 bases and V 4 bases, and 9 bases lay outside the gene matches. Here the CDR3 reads CASSPRDREKNTEAFF. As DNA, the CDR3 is TGTGCCAGCAGCCCGCGGGACAGGGAAAAAAACACTGAAGCTTTCTTT.

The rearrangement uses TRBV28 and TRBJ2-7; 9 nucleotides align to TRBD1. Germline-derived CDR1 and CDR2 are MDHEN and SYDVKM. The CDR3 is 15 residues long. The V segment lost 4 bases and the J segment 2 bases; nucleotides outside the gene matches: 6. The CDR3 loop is CASSSLGTGTYEQYF. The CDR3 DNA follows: TGTGCCAGCAGTTCACTCGGGACAGGGACCTACGAGCAGTACTTC.

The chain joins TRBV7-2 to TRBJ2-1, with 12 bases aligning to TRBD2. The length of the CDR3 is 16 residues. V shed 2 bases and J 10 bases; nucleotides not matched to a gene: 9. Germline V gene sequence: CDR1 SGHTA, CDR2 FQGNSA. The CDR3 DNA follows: TGTGCCAGCAGCTTAAGTCCTAGCGGGGGGGCTAGCGAGCAGTTCTTC. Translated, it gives CASSLSPSGGASEQFF.

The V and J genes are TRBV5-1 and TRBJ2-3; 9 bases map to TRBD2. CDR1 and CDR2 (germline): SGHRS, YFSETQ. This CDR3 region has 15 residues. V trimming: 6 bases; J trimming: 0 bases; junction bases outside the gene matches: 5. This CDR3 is CASNSGTSSTDTQYF. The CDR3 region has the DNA TGCGCCAGCAACTCCGGGACTAGCAGCACAGATACGCAGTATTTT.

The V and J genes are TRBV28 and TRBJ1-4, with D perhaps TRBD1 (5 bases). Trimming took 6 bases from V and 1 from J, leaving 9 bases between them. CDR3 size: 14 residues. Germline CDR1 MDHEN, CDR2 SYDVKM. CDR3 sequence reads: CASSPGGTNEKLFF. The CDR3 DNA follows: TGTGCCAGCAGCCCGGGGGGAACTAATGAAAAACTGTTTTTT.

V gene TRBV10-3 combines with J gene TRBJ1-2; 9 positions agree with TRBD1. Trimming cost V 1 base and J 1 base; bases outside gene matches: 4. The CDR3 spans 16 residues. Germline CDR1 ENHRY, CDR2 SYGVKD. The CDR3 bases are TGTGCCATCAGTGAGTTTGGGACAGGGAATAACTATGGCTACACCTTC. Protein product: CAISEFGTGNNYGYTF.

The CDR3 nucleotides are TGTGCCTGGAGTGCCCCGCCCCCGGGGTCCACCTACGAGCAGTACTTC. It translates to CAWSAPPPGSTYEQYF. The V and J genes are TRBV30 and TRBJ2-7, with a tentative D call TRBD2 (5 bases). Germline V gene sequence: CDR1 GTSNPN, CDR2 SVGIG (reference sequence). V was cut by 1 base and J by 2 bases, with 18 bases left in between. This CDR3 has 16 amino acids.

The CDR3 protein is CASSDSFSGANTGELFF. DNA of the CDR3: TGTGCCAGCAGTGACTCATTTAGCGGGGCGAACACCGGGGAGCTGTTTTTT. The V call is TRBV6-4, the J call TRBJ2-2; TRBD2 aligns across 8 bases. The J segment lost 0 bases and the V segment lost 0 bases, leaving 3 bases of the junction unmatched. The CDR3 extends over 17 amino acids. The V gene's germline CDR1 is MRHNA and CDR2 SNTAGT.

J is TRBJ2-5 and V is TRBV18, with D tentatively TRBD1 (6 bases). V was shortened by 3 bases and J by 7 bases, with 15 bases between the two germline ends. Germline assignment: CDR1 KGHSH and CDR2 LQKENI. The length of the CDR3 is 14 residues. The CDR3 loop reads CASSPEGDRWTQYF. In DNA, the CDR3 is TGTGCCAGCTCACCTGAGGGGGACCGGTGGACCCAGTACTTC.

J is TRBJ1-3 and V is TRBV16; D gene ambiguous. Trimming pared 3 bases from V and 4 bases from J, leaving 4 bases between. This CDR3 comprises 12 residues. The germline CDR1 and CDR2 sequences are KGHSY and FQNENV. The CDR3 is CASSQAGNTIYF. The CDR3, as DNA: TGTGCCAGCAGCCAGGCCGGAAACACCATATATTTT.

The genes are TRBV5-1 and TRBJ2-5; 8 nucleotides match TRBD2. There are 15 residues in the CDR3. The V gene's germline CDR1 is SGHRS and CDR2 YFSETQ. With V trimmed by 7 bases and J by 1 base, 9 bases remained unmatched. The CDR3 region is CASGLAGGAQETQYF. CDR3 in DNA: TGCGCCAGCGGCCTAGCGGGCGGGGCCCAAGAGACCCAGTACTTC.

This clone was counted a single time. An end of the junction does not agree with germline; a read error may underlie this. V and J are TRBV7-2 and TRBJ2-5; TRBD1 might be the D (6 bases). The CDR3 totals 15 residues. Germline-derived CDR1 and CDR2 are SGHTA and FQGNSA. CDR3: CASSIAGPGQGPQYF. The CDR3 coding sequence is TGTGCCAGCAGCATAGCAGGGCCAGGCCAGGGGCCCCAGTACTTC.